The clone carrying this T cell receptor beta chain showed up just a few times. Its antigen is undetermined. The sample belongs to a study of T cell repertoires in cytomegalovirus infection. The wider study: CMV epitopes that were recently identified and HLA-C-restricted were used alongside well-studied HLA-B-restricted ones. Study-level findings and limits: HLA-C-restricted CMV clonotypes gave the most frequent clonotype in two of eight donors.

The CDR3 totals 15 residues. Germline CDR1 SGHTA, CDR2 FQGNSA. The V gene end was trimmed by 5 bases and the J gene end by 2 bases; junction bases not matched to a gene: 4. TCRdb independently ran MiXCR on the reads; one entry per CDR3 protein. The profile covers about 35,000 distinct CDR3 sequences, with approximately 52% appearing a single time and about nine tenths taken by the ten largest. This sequence was found in a human donor in good health (CMV status not recorded). Some clones in this sample may be carry-over from other donors' samples. This sequence joins TRBV7-2 and TRBJ2-3, with 10 nucleotides matching TRBD2. Sample: CD8+ T cells from cultured PBMCs, taken from culture after CMV antigen stimulation. DNA of the CDR3: TGTGCCAGCAGCCCAGGACTAGCGGTCACAGATACGCAGTATTTT. This codes for CASSPGLAVTDTQYF.